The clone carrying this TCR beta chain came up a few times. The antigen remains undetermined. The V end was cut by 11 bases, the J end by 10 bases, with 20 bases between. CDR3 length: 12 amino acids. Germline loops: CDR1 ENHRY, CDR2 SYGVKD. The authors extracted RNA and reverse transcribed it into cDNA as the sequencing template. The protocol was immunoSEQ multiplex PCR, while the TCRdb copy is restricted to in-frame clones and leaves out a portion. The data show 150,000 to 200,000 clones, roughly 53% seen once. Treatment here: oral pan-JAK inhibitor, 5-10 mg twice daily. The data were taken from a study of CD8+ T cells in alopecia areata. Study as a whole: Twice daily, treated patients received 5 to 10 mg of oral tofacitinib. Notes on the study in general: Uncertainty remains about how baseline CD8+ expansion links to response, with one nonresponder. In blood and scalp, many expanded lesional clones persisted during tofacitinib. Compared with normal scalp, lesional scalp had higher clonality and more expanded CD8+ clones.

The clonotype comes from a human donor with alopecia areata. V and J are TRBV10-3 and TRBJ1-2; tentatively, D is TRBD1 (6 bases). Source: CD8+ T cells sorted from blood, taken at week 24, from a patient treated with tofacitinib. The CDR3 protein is CASRGLKGDYTF. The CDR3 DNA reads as TGTGCCTCGCGGGGGCTAAAAGGGGACTACACCTTC.